This TCR beta chain was profiled in a study of T-cell memory formation after mild COVID-19. Looking at the study overall: TCR clusters largely stayed donor specific.

A single record per CDR3 protein comes from TCRdb applying MiXCR to the 5' RACE reads. The data show under 200,000 distinct CDR3 sequences, approximately 13% seen once. Germline CDR1 MNHEY, CDR2 SVGAGI. Trimming shortened V by 0 bases and J by 6 bases, and 11 bases separated the two germline ends. The CDR3 length is 15 residues. Sequencing used PBMCs or a T cell subset sorted from them (not recorded which). The rearrangement joins TRBV6-5 to TRBJ2-2; D ambiguous. The origin of this receptor is a man in his late teens or twenties who had mild COVID-19 (a few samples of this study predate the infection). Cell type and time point are not known. DNA of the CDR3: TGTGCCAGCAGTTACTCACCCGGCCAGTCCGGGGAGCTGTTTTTT. Encoded protein: CASSYSPGQSGELFF.